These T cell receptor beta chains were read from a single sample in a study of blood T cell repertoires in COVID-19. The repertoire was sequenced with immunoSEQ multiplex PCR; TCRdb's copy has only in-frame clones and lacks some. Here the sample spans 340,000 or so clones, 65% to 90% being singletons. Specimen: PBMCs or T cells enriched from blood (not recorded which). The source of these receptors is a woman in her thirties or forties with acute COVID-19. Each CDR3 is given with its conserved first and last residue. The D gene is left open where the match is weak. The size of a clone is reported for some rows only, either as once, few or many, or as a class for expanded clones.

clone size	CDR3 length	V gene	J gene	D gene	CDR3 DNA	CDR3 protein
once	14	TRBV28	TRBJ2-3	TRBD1	TGTGCCAGCAGCCGGGACAGGAACACAGATACGCAGTATTTT	CASSRDRNTDTQYF
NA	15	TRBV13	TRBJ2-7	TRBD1	TGTGCCAGCAGCCTGGACAGGTTAAGCTCCTACGAGCAGTACTTC	CASSLDRLSSYEQYF
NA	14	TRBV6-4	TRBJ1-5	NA	TGTGCCAGCAGTGAACAGGGAGGGGCTCAGCCCCAGCATTTT	CASSEQGGAQPQHF
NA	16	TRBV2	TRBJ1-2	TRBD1	TGTGCCAGCAGGGACCCCGGGACAGGTTTTAACTATGGCTACACCTTC	CASRDPGTGFNYGYTF
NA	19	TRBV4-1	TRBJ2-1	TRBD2	TGCGCCAGCAGCCAAAGGACTAGCGGGGGGGCCCGGAGGGGAGATGAGCAGTTCTTC	CASSQRTSGGARRGDEQFF
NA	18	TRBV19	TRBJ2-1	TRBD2	TGTGCCAGTAGTTTAGGGACTAGCGGGAGCGGCTCCTACAATGAGCAGTTCTTC	CASSLGTSGSGSYNEQFF
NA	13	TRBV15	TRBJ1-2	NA	TGTGCCACCAGCAGAGATCTACGGAGGGGCTACACCTTC	CATSRDLRRGYTF
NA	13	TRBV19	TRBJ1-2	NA	TGTGCCAGTAGTGAACAGGGCTCCTATGGCTACACCTTC	CASSEQGSYGYTF
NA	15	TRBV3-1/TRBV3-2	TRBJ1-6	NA	TGTGCCAGCGGCTCAGAAGTATCGGGAAGATCACCCCTCCACTTT	CASGSEVSGRSPLHF
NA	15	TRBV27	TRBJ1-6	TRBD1	TGTGCCAGCAGTTCGCCGACAGGGGGGAATTCACCCCTCCACTTT	CASSSPTGGNSPLHF
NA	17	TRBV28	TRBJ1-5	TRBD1	TGTGCCAGCAGCCACCGGGACAGGAGATATAGCAATCAGCCCCAGCATTTT	CASSHRDRRYSNQPQHF
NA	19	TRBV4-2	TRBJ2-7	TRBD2	TGTGCCAGCAGCCAAGAACTTCTGGTAGCGGGGGCCCTCTCCTACGAGCAGTACTTC	CASSQELLVAGALSYEQYF
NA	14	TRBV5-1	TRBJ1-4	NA	TGCGCCAGCAGCTTGAACGCACATAATGAAAAACTGTTTTTT	CASSLNAHNEKLFF
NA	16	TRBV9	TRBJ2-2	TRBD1	TGTGCCAGCAGCGCGGTCGGGACAGGGGGCACCGGGGAGCTGTTTTTT	CASSAVGTGGTGELFF
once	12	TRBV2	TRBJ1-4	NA	TGTGCCAGCAGGGGGGACTCTGAAAAACTGTTTTTT	CASRGDSEKLFF
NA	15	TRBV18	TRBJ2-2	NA	TGTGCCAGCTCTCGGCACCCAGGCGACACCGGGGAGCTGTTTTTT	CASSRHPGDTGELFF